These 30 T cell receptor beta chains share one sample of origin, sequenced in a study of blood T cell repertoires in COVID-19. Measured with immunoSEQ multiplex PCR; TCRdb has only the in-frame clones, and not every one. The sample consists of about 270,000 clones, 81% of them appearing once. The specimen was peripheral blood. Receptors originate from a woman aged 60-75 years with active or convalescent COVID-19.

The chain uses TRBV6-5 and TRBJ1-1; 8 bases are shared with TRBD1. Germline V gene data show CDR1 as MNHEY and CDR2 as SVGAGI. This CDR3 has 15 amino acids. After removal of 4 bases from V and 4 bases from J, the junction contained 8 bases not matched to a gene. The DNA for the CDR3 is TGTGCCAGCAGTTCCGGACAGGGCGGGATCACTGAAGCTTTCTTT. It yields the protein CASSSGQGGITEAFF.

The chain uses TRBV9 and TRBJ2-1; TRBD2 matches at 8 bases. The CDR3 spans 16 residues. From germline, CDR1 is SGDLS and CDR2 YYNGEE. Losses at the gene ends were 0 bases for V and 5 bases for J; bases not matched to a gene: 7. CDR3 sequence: CASSVGRTSGDNEQFF. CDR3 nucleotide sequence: TGTGCCAGCAGCGTAGGACGCACTAGCGGAGACAATGAGCAGTTCTTC.

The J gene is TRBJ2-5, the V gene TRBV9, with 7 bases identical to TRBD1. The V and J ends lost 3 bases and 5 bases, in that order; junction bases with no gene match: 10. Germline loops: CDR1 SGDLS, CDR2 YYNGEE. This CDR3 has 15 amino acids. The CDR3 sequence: CASSAGTADGETQYF. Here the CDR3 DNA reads TGTGCCAGCAGCGCCGGGACAGCCGACGGCGAGACCCAGTACTTC.

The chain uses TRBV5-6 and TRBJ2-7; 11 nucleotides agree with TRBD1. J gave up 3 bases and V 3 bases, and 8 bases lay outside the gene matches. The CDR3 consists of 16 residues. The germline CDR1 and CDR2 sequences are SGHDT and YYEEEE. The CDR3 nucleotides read TGTGCCAGCAGCTGGGGACAGGGGGAATTTTACTACGAGCAGTACTTC. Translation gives CASSWGQGEFYYEQYF.

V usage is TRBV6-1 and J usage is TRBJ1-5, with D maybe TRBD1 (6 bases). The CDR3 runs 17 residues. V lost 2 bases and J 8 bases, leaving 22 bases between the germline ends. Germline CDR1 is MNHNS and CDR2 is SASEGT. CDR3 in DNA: TGTGCCAGCAGTGAACGGGCACAGGGCCCGATTCATGAGCCCCAGCATTTT. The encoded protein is CASSERAQGPIHEPQHF.

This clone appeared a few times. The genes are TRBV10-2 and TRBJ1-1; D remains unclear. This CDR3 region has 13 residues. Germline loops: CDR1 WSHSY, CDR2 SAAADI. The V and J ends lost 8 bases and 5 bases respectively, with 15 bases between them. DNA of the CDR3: TGCGCCAGCCTCGACTACCTGGAGACTGAAGCTTTCTTT. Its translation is CASLDYLETEAFF.

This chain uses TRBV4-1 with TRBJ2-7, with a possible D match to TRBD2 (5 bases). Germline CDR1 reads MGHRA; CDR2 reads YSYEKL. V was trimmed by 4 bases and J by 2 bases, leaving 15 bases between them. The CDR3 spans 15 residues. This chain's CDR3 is CASSPLPRGPYEQYF. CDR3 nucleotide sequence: TGCGCCAGCAGCCCTCTTCCGCGCGGGCCCTACGAGCAGTACTTC.

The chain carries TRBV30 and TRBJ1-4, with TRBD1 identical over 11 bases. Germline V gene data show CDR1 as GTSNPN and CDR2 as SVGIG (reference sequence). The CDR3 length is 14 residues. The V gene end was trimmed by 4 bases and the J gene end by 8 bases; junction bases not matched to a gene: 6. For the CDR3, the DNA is TGTGCCTGGAACCCGGGACAGGGGGACGAAAAACTGTTTTTT. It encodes CAWNPGQGDEKLFF.

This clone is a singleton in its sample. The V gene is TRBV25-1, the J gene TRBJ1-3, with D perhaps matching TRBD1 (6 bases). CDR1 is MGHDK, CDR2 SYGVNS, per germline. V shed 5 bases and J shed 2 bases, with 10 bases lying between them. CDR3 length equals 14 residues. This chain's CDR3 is CASSQTGTGNTIYF. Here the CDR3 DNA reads TGTGCCAGCAGTCAGACAGGCACTGGAAACACCATATATTTT.

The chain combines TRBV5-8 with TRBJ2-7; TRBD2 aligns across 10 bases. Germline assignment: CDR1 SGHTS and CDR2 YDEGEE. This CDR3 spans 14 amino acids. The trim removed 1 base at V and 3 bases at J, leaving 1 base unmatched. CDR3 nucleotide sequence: TGTGCCAGCAGCTTGCTAGCGGGGGACTACGAGCAGTACTTC. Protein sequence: CASSLLAGDYEQYF.

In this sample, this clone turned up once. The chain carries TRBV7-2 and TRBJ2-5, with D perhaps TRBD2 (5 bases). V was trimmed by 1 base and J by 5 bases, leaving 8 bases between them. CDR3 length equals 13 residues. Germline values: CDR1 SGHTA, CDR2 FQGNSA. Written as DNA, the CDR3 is TGTGCCAGCAGCTTAGGAGGGTGGGAGACCCAGTACTTC. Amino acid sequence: CASSLGGWETQYF.

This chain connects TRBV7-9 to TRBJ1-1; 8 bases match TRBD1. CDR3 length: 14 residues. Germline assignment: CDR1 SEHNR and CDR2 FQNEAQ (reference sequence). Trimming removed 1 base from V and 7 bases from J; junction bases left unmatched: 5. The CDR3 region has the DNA TGTGCCAGCAGCTTAGGGACAGGGTACGGTGAAGCTTTCTTT. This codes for CASSLGTGYGEAFF.

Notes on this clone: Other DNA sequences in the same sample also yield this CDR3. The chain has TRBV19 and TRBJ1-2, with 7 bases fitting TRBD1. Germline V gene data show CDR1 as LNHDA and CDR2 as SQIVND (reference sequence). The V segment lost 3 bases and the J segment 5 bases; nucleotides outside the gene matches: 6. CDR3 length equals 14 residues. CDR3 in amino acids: CASSILGRGYGYTF. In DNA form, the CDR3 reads TGTGCCAGTAGTATTCTCGGCAGGGGGTATGGCTACACCTTC.

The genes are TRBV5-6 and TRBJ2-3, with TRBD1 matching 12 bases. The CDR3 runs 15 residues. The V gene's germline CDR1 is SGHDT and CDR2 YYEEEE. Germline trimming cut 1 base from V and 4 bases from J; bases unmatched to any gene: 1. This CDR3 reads CASSLRDRGPDTQYF. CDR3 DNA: TGTGCCAGCAGCTTGAGGGACAGGGGGCCAGATACGCAGTATTTT.

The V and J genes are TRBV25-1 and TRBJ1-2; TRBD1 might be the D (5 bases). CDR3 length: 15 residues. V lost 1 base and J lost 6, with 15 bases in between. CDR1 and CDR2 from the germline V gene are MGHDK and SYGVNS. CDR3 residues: CASSESGGEVDGYTF. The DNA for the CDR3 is TGTGCCAGCAGTGAATCGGGGGGGGAAGTTGATGGCTACACCTTC.

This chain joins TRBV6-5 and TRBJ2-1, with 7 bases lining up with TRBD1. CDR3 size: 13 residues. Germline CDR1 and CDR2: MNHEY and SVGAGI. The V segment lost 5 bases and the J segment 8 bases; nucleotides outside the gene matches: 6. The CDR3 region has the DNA TGTGCCAGCAGTCGACAGGGTAACCATGAGCAGTTCTTC. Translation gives CASSRQGNHEQFF.

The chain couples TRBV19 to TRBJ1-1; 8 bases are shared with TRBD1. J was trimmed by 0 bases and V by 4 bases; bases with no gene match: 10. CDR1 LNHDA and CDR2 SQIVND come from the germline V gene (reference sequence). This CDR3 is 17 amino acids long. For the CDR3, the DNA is TGTGCCAGTAGTAATAAATACAGGGGGTCCATGAACACTGAAGCTTTCTTT. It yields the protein CASSNKYRGSMNTEAFF.

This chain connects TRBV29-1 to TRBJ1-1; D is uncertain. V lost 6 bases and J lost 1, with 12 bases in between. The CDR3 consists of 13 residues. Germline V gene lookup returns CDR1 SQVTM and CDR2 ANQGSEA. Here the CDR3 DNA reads TGCAGCGTGACCCGACGGGGGAACACTGAAGCTTTCTTT. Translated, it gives CSVTRRGNTEAFF.

This CDR3 is CASSPGQGALNYGYTF. The CDR3 nucleotides read TGTGCCAGCTCACCCGGACAGGGGGCCCTTAACTATGGCTACACCTTC. The chain carries TRBV18 and TRBJ1-2; 11 nucleotides align to TRBD1. V was clipped by 3 bases and J by 1 base; unmatched bases: 4. Germline CDR1 KGHSH, CDR2 LQKENI. CDR3 length: 16 amino acids.

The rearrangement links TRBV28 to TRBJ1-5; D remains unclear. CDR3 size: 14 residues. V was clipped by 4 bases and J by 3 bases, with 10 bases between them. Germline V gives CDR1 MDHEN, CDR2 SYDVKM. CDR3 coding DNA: TGTGCCAGCAGTTGGAGGGCGATCAATCAGCCCCAGCATTTT. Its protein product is CASSWRAINQPQHF.

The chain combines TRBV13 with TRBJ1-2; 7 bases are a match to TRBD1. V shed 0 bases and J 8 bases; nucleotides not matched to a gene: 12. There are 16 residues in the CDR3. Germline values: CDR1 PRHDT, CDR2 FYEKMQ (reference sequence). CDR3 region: CASSLGPLTGLGGYTF. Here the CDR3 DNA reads TGTGCCAGCAGCTTAGGCCCCTTGACAGGGCTGGGCGGCTACACCTTC.

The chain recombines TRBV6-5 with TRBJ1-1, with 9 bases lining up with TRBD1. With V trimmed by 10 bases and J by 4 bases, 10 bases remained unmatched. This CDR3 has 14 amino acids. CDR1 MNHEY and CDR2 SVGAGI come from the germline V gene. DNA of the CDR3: TGTGCCACCCTTGACAGGGGGATGGGCACTGAAGCTTTCTTT. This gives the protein CATLDRGMGTEAFF.

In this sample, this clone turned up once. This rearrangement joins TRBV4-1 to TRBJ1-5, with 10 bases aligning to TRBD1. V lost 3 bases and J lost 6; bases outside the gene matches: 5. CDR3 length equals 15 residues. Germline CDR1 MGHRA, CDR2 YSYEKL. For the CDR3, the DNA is TGCGCCAGCAGCCAGGAGACAGGGGGCGGTCAGCCCCAGCATTTT. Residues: CASSQETGGGQPQHF.

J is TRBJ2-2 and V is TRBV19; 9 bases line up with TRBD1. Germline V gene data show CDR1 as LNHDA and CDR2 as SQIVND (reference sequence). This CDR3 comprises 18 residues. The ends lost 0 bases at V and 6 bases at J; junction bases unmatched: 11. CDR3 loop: CASSIDGSGQGRAGELFF. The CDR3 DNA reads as TGTGCCAGTAGTATAGATGGGTCCGGACAGGGGAGGGCCGGGGAGCTGTTTTTT.

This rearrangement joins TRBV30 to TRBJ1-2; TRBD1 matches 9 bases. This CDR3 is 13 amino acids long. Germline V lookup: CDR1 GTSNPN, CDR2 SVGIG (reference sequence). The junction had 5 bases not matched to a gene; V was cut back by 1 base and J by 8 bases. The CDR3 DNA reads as TGTGCCTGGAGTGCCGGGACAGGGAGAGGCTACACCTTC. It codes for CAWSAGTGRGYTF.

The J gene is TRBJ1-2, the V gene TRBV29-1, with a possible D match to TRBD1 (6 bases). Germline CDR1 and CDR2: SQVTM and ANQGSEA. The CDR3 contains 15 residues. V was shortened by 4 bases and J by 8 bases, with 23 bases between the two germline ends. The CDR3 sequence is CSVVEQGFQDEGYTF. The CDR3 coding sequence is TGCAGCGTTGTTGAACAGGGTTTTCAGGATGAGGGCTACACCTTC.

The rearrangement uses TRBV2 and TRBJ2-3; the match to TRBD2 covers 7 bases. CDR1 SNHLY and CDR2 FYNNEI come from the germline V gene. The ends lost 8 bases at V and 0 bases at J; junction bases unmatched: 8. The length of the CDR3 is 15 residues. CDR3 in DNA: TGTGCCAGCTGTTGGCGGGGGTTCAGCACAGATACGCAGTATTTT. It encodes CASCWRGFSTDTQYF. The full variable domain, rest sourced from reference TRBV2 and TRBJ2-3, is EPEVTQTPSHQVTQMGQEVILRCVPISNHLYFYWYRQILGQKVEFLVSFYNNEISEKSEIFDDQFSVERPDGSNFTLKIRSTKLEDSAMYFCASCWRGFSTDTQYFGPGTRLTVL.

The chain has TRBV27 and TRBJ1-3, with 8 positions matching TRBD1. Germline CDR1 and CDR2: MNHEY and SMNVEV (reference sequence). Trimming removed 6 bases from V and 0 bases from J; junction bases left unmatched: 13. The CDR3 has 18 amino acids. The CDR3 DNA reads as TGTGCCAGCAGCCTTCGATGGACAGGGACTCTCTCTGGAAACACCATATATTTT. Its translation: CASSLRWTGTLSGNTIYF.

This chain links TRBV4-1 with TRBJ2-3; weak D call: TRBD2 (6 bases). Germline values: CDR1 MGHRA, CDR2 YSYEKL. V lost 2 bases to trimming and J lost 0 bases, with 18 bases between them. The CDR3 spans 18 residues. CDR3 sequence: CASSQTISSASSTDTQYF. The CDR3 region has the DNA TGCGCCAGCAGCCAAACCATCTCTAGCGCCTCTAGCACAGATACGCAGTATTTT.

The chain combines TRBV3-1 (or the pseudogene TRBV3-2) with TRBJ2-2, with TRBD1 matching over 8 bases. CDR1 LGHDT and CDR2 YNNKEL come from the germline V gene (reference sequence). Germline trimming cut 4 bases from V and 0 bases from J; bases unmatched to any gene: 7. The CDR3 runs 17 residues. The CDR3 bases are TGTGCCAGCAGCCTTCCGACAGGGGCAACGAACACCGGGGAGCTGTTTTTT. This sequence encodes CASSLPTGATNTGELFF.